The clone carrying this T cell receptor beta chain was picked up one time. The sample belongs to a study of shared clonotypes between healthy human individuals. Sequenced by immunoSEQ multiplex PCR; TCRdb stores in-frame clones only, minus some. The sample has about 490,000 clones; 76% are singletons. The V end was cut by 3 bases, the J end by 2 bases, with 14 bases between. This CDR3 region has 15 residues. From germline, CDR1 is LNHDA and CDR2 SQIVND (reference sequence). The TCR comes from a woman aged 40 to 49 in good health. Some clones in this sample may be carry-over from other donors' samples. Sequenced sample: PBMCs. The chain employs TRBV19 and TRBJ2-7; D not certain. This CDR3 is CASSILKASPYEQYF. Here the CDR3 DNA reads TGTGCCAGTAGTATTCTTAAGGCCAGTCCCTACGAGCAGTACTTC.